Included here is one T cell receptor (beta chain) sequence, with context. Germline lookup yields CDR1 SGHVS and CDR2 FNYEAQ. V dropped 1 base and J dropped 0 bases, with 5 bases sitting between them. The CDR3 spans 14 residues. This entry comes from a study of OX40 agonist ivuxolimab in advanced cancers. TCRdb keeps only in-frame clones here, not all; method: immunoSEQ multiplex PCR. The sample holds approximately 90,000 clones, 75% to 95% seen once. The sequence came from an adult with an advanced solid tumor such as melanoma, head and neck, liver or kidney cancer. The specimen comprised CD4+ or CD8+ T cells sorted from blood, sampled in a trial of the OX40 agonist ivuxolimab. The V and J genes are TRBV7-6 and TRBJ2-3; D gene uncertain. The CDR3 loop is CASSLGSSTDTQYF. The CDR3 coding sequence is TGTGCCAGCAGCTTAGGCTCAAGCACAGATACGCAGTATTTT.